This is a list of T cell receptor beta chains from one sample in a study of blood T cells in healthy people across ages. TCRdb reprocessed the 5' RACE reads with MiXCR, giving one entry per CDR3 protein. The sample contains about 730,000 distinct CDR3 sequences, roughly 45% of which appear only once. Sequencing used blood. All receptors come from an older woman in good health. CDR3s include the opening cysteine and the closing phenylalanine or tryptophan. Each record gives: D gene, CDR3 length, clone size, J gene, V gene, CDR3 DNA, CDR3 protein. The D gene is left open where the match is weak. Clone size, where shown, is once, few, many, or a class for clones that have expanded.

TRBD2	15	few	TRBJ2-7	TRBV7-9	TGTGCCAGCAGCTTAGCGGGAGGGGACCCCGGAGGGCAGTACTTC	CASSLAGGDPGGQYF
TRBD2	13	.	TRBJ2-3	TRBV20-1	TGCAGTGCCAAGCGGGGGGGCACAGATACGCGGTATTTT	CSAKRGGTDTRYF
.	11	few	TRBJ2-1	TRBV24-1	TGTGCCACCCGTTGGGAAAATGAGCAGTTCTTC	CATRWENEQFF
.	13	few	TRBJ1-1	TRBV5-1	TGCGCCAGCAGCTGGGAGGGTTTCACTGAAGCTTTCTTT	CASSWEGFTEAFF
TRBD1	17	.	TRBJ2-3	TRBV12-3/TRBV12-4	TGTGCCAGCAGTAGACAGGGGAGCGTGTTTTTCACAGATACGCAGTATTTT	CASSRQGSVFFTDTQYF
.	15	few	TRBJ1-6	TRBV15	TGTGCCACCAGCAGAGACCCGGGGGCAGATTCACCCCTCCACTTT	CATSRDPGADSPLHF
.	13	.	TRBJ1-1	TRBV29-1	TGCAGCGCAAGAGCAATCATGAACACTGAAGCTTTCTTT	CSARAIMNTEAFF
.	11	.	TRBJ1-5	TRBV10-2	TGCGCCAGCAGTGCGGAGGGGCCCCAGCATTTT	CASSAEGPQHF
.	14	few	TRBJ1-6	TRBV9	TGTGCCAGCAGCGTTGGAGAGGAAAAGTCGCCCCTCCACTTT	CASSVGEEKSPLHF
TRBD2	16	.	TRBJ2-1	TRBV3-1	TGTGCCAGCAGCCCCGAGACTAGCGGGGGGGGCAGTGAGCAGTTCTTC	CASSPETSGGGSEQFF
.	13	few	TRBJ2-5	TRBV12-3/TRBV12-4	TGTGCCAGCAGCCGAAAGGGGACGGAGACCCAGTACTTC	CASSRKGTETQYF
.	15	few	TRBJ2-2	TRBV6-5	TGTGCCAGCAGTTACTCGGGGGTGGACACCGGGGAGCTGTTTTTT	CASSYSGVDTGELFF
TRBD2	14	.	TRBJ2-5	TRBV20-1	TGCAGTGCGAGGACTAGCGGGAGTAGGGAGACCCAGTACTTC	CSARTSGSRETQYF
.	13	few	TRBJ2-5	TRBV10-3	TGTGCCATCGGGGGCGGGGGAGGAGAGACCCAGTACTTC	CAIGGGGGETQYF
.	15	.	TRBJ1-4	TRBV12-3/TRBV12-4	TGTGCCAGCAGTGCCGCAGGCAGCAGCAATGAAAAACTGTTTTTT	CASSAAGSSNEKLFF
.	15	.	TRBJ2-2	TRBV5-1	TGCGCCAGCAGCTTGGATGACCCGAACACCGGGGAGCTGTTTTTT	CASSLDDPNTGELFF
TRBD1	13	many	TRBJ2-1	TRBV10-3	TGTGCCATCAGCTCCGACAGGGTAAATGAGCAGTTCTTC	CAISSDRVNEQFF
.	12	.	TRBJ1-6	TRBV10-3	TGTGCCATCAGGGACTTTAATTCACCCCCCCACTTT	CAIRDFNSPPHF
TRBD1	13	.	TRBJ2-7	TRBV7-9	TGTGCCAGCAGCATCGGACAGGGGGCGATCCAGTACTTC	CASSIGQGAIQYF
.	12	once	TRBJ2-2	TRBV4-3	TGCGTCAGCAGCCTTAACACCGGGGAGCTGTTTTTT	CVSSLNTGELFF
.	14	.	TRBJ2-7	TRBV6-5	TGTGCCAGCAGTGCCCGACAACCTCCCTACGAGCAGTACTTC	CASSARQPPYEQYF
TRBD1	14	.	TRBJ2-7	TRBV20-1	TGCAGTGCCACCCCCGGGACAGGGGGCGAAGAGCAGTACTTC	CSATPGTGGEEQYF
.	13	.	TRBJ2-7	TRBV27	TGTGCCGGCAGTTTAGGATGGGGCCACGAGCAGTACTTC	CAGSLGWGHEQYF
.	15	.	TRBJ2-7	TRBV5-6	TGTGCCAGCAGCTACCGGGGACTCGACTCCTACGAGCAGTACTTC	CASSYRGLDSYEQYF
.	14	many	TRBJ2-5	TRBV7-2	TGTGCCAGCAGCACCTACTCGGACCAAGAGACCCAGTACTTC	CASSTYSDQETQYF
.	13	.	TRBJ2-7	TRBV20-1	TGCAGTGCTAGAGTTGGGACGATGGACGAGCAGTACTTC	CSARVGTMDEQYF
.	13	.	TRBJ2-1	TRBV12-3/TRBV12-4	TGTGCCAGCAGTTTAGTTGTGAACAATGAGCAGTTCTTC	CASSLVVNNEQFF
TRBD2	15	.	TRBJ2-3	TRBV28	TGTGCCAGCAGCCCTTCGGCGGGAGAGGGAGATACGCAGTATTTT	CASSPSAGEGDTQYF
TRBD2	18	once	TRBJ2-7	TRBV20-1	TGCAGTGCTAGAGAGGCTTGCGGGAGATCGGGGGGCTCCTACGAGCAGTACTTC	CSAREACGRSGGSYEQYF
.	16	few	TRBJ2-5	TRBV3-1	TGTGCCAGCAGCCAATCCCGGACCGGGGGACAAGAGACCCAGTACTTC	CASSQSRTGGQETQYF
TRBD1	15	.	TRBJ2-5	TRBV12-3/TRBV12-4	TGTGCCAGCAGTTCCCCTGGGCAGGGGGCGGAGACCCAGTACTTC	CASSSPGQGAETQYF